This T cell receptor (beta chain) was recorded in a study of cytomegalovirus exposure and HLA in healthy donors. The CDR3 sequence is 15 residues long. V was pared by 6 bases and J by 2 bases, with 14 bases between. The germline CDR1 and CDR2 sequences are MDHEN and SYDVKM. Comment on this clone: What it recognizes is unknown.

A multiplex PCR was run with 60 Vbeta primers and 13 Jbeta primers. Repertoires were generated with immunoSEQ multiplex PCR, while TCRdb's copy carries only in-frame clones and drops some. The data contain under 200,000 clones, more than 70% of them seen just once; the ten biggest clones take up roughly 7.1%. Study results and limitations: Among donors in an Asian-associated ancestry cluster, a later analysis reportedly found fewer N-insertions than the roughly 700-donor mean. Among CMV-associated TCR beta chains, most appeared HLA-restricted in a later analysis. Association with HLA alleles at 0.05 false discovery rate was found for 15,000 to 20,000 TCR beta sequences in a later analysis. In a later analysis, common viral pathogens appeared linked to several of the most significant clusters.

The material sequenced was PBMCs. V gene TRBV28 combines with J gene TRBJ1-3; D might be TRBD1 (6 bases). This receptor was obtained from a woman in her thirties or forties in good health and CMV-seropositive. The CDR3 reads CASRYGRGPGNTIYF. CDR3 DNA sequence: TGTGCCAGCAGATACGGCAGGGGTCCTGGAAACACCATATATTTT.